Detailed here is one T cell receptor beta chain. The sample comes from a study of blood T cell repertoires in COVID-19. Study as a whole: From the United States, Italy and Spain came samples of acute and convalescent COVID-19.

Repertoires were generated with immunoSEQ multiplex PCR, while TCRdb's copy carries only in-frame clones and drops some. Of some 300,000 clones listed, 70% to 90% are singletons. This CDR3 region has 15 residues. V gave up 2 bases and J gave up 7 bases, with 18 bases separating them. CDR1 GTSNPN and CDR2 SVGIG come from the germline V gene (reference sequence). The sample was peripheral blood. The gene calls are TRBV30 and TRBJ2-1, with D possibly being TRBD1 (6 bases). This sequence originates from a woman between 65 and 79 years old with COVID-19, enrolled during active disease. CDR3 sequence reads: CAWSSGRSTGNEQFF. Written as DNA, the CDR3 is TGTGCCTGGAGTTCTGGACGAAGTACAGGGAATGAGCAGTTCTTC.